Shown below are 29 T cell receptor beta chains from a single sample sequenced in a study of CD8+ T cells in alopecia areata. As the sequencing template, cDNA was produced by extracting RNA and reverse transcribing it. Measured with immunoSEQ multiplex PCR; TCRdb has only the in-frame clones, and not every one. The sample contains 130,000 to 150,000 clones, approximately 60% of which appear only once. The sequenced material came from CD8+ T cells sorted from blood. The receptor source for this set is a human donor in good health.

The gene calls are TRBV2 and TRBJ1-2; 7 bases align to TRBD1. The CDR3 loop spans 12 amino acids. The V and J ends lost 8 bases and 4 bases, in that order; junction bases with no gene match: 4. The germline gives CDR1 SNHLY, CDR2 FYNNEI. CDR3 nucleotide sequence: TGTGCCAGCGAGGACAGGATCTATGGCTACACCTTC. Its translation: CASEDRIYGYTF.

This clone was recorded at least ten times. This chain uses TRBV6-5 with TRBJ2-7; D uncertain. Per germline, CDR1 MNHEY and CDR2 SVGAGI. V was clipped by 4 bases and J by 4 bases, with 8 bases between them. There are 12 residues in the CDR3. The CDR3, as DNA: TGTGCCAGCAGTTCCCACCGTTACGAGCAGTACTTC. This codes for CASSSHRYEQYF.

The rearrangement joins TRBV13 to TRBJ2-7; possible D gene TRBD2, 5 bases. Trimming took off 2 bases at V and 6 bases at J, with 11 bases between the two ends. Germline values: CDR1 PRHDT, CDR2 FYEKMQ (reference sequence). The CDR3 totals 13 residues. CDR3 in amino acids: CASSLRGNSEQYF. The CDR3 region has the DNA TGTGCCAGCAGCTTACGAGGGAATAGCGAGCAGTACTTC.

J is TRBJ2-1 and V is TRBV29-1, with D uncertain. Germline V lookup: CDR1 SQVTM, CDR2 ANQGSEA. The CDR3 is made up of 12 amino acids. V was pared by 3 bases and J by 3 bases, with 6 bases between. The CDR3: CSVDNGYNEQFF. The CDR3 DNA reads TGCAGCGTTGACAACGGCTACAATGAGCAGTTCTTC.

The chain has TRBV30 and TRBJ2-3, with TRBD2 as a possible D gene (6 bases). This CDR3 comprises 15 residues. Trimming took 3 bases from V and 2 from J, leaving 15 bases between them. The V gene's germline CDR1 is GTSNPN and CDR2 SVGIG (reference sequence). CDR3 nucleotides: TGTGCCTGGAGCGAACCGGGACTTTCCACAGATACGCAGTATTTT. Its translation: CAWSEPGLSTDTQYF.

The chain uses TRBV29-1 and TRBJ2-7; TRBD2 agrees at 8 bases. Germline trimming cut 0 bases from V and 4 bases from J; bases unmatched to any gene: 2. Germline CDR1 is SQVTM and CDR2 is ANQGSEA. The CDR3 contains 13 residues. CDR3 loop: CSVEDGRGYEQYF. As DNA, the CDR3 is TGCAGCGTTGAAGACGGGAGGGGGTACGAGCAGTACTTC.

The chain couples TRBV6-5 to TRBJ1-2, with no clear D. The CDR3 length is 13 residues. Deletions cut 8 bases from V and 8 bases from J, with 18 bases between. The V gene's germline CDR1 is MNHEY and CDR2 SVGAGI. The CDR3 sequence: CASGPGSEGGYTF. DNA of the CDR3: TGTGCCAGCGGTCCGGGATCAGAGGGAGGCTACACCTTC.

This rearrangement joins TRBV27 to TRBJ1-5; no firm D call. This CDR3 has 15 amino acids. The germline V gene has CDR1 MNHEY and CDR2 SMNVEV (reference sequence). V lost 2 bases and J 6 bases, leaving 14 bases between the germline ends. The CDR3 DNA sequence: TGTGCCAGCAGTTTAACGGTGACCCAAGGTCAGCCCCAGCATTTT. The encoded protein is CASSLTVTQGQPQHF.

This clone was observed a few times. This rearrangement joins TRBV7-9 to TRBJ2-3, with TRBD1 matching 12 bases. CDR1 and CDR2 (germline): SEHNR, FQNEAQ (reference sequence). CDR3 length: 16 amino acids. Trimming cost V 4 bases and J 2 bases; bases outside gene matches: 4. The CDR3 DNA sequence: TGTGCCAGCAGCTCGGGACAGGGGGCCGCCACAGATACGCAGTATTTT. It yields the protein CASSSGQGAATDTQYF. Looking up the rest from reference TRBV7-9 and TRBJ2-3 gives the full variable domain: DTGVSQNPRHKITKRGQNVTFRCDPISEHNRLYWYRQTLGQGPEFLTYFQNEAQLEKSRLLSDRFSAERPKGSFSTLEIQRTEQGDSAMYLCASSSGQGAATDTQYFGPGTRLTVL.

In nucleotides, the CDR3 is TGTGCCAGCAGTCAGGCAGGGTACTCCTACGAGCAGTACTTC. Its protein product is CASSQAGYSYEQYF. The chain has TRBV27 and TRBJ2-7; the D gene is possibly TRBD1 (5 bases). Trimming took 5 bases from V and 0 from J, leaving 11 bases between them. Per germline, CDR1 MNHEY and CDR2 SMNVEV (reference sequence). This CDR3 is built from 14 residues.

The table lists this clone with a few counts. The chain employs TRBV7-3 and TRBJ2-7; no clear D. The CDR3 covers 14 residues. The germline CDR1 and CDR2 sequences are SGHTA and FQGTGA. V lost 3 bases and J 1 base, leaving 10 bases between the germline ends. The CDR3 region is CASSFSASSYEQYF. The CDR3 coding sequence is TGTGCCAGCAGCTTTTCGGCTAGTTCCTACGAGCAGTACTTC.

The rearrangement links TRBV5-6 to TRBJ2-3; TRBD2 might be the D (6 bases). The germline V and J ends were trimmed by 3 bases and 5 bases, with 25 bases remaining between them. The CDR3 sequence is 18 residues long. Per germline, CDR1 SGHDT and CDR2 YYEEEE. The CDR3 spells CASSYTAGGRGSGDTQYF. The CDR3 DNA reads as TGTGCCAGCAGCTACACAGCAGGAGGGAGAGGGTCCGGAGATACGCAGTATTTT.

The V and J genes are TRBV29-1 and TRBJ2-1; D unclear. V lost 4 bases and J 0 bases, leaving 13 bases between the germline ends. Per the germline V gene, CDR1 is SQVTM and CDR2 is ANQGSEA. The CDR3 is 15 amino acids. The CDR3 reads CSVVGDFPSYNEQFF. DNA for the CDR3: TGCAGCGTTGTAGGTGATTTCCCCTCCTACAATGAGCAGTTCTTC.

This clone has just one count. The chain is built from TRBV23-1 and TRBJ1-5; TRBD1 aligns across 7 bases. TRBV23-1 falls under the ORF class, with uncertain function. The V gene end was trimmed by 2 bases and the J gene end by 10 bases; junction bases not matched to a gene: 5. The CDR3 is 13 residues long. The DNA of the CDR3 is TGCGCCAGCAGTCAAAGGGGGCCCTTACCCCAGCATTTT. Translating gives CASSQRGPLPQHF.

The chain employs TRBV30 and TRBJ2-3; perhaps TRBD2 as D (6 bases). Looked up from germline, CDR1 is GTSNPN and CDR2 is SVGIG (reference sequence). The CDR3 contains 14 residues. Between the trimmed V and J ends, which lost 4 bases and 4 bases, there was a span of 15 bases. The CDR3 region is CAWTRPGEADTQYF. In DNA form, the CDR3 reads TGTGCCTGGACTCGTCCGGGGGAGGCAGATACGCAGTATTTT. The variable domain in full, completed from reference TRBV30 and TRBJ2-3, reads SQTIHQWPATLVQPVGSPLSLECTVEGTSNPNLYWYRQAAGRGLQLLFYSVGIGQISSEVPQNLSASRPQDRQFILSSKKLLLSDSGFYLCAWTRPGEADTQYFGPGTRLTVL.

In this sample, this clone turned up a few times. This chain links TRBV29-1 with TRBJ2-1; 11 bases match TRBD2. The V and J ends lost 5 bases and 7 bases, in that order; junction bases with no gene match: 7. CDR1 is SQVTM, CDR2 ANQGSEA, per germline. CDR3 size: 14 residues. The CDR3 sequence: CSVQTSGEVNEQFF. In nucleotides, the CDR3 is TGCAGCGTTCAGACTAGCGGGGAAGTTAATGAGCAGTTCTTC.

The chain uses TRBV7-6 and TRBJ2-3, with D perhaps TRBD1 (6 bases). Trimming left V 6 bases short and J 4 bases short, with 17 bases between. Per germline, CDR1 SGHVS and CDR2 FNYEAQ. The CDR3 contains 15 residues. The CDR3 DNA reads TGTGCCAGCAGAACTACAGGGATGATGGCAGATACGCAGTATTTT. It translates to CASRTTGMMADTQYF.

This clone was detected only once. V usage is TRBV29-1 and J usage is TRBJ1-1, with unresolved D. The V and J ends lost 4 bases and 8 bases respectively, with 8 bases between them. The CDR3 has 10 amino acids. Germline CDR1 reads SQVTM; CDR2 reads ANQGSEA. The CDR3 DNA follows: TGCAGCGTTGTAAAAGTCGAAGCTTTCTTT. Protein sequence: CSVVKVEAFF.

The CDR3 DNA reads as TGTGCCAGCAGTCGTAGCGGGAGCGGAGCGCAGTATTTT. Translation gives CASSRSGSGAQYF. This chain connects TRBV28 to TRBJ2-3; TRBD2 aligns across 9 bases. This CDR3 is built from 13 residues. CDR1 is MDHEN, CDR2 SYDVKM, per germline. The trim removed 5 bases at V and 10 bases at J, leaving 7 bases unmatched.

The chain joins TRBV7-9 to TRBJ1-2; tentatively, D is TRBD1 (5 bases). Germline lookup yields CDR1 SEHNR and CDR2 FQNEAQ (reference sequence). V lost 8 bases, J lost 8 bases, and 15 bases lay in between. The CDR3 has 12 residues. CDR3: CASPGLSAGYTF. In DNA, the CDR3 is TGTGCCAGCCCAGGGCTCTCCGCGGGCTACACCTTC.

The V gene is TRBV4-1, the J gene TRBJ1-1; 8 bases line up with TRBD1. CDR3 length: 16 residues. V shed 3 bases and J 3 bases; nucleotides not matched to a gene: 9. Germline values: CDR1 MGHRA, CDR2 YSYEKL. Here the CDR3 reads CASSHPNGQGDTEAFF. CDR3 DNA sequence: TGCGCCAGCAGCCACCCAAACGGACAGGGTGACACTGAAGCTTTCTTT.

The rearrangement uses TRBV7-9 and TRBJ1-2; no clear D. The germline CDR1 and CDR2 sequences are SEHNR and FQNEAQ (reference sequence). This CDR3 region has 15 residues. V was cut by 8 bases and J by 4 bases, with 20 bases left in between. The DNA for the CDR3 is TGTGCCAGCCGACCGTTACCCACTGACCTCTATGGCTACACCTTC. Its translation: CASRPLPTDLYGYTF.

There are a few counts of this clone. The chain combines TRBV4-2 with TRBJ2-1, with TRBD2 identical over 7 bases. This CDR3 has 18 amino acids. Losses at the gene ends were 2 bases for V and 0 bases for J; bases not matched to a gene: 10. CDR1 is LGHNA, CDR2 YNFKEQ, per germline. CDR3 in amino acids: CASSQSPSLAVSYNEQFF. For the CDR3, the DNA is TGTGCCAGCAGCCAAAGCCCCTCTCTAGCGGTCTCCTACAATGAGCAGTTCTTC.

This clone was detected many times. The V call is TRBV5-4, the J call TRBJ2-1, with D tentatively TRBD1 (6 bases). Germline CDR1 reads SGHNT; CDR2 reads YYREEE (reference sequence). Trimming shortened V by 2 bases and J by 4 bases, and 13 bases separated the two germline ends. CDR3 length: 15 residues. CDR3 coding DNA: TGTGCCAGCAGCTTCAGGGGAAATCCGTACAATGAGCAGTTCTTC. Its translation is CASSFRGNPYNEQFF.

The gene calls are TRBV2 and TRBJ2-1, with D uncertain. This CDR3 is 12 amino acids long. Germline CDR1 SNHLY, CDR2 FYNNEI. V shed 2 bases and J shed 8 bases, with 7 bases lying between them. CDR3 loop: CASSERKDEQFF. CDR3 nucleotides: TGTGCCAGCAGTGAACGGAAGGATGAGCAGTTCTTC.

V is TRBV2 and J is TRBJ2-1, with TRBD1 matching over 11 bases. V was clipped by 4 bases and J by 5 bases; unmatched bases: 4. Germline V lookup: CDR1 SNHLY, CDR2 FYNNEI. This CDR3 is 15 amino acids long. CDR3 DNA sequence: TGTGCCAGCAGTGGCGGGACAGGGGGGCACAATGAGCAGTTCTTC. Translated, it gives CASSGGTGGHNEQFF.

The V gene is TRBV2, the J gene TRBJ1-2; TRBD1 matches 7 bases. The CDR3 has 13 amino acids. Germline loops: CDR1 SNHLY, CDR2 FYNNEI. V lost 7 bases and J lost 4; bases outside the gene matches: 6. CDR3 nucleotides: TGTGCCAGCAAGACAGGGCCCCTCTATGGCTACACCTTC. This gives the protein CASKTGPLYGYTF.

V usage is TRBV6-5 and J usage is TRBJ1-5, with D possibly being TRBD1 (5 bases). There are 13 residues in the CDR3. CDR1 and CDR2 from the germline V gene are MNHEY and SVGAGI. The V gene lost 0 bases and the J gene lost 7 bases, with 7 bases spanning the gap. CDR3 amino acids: CASSYSQAQPQHF. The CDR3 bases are TGTGCCAGCAGTTACTCACAGGCGCAGCCCCAGCATTTT.

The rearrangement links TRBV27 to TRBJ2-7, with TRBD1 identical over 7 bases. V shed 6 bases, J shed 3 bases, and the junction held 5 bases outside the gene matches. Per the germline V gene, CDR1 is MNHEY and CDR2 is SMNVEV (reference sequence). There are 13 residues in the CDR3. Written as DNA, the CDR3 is TGTGCCAGCAGACCTACAGGGGACTACGAGCAGTACTTC. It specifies CASRPTGDYEQYF.